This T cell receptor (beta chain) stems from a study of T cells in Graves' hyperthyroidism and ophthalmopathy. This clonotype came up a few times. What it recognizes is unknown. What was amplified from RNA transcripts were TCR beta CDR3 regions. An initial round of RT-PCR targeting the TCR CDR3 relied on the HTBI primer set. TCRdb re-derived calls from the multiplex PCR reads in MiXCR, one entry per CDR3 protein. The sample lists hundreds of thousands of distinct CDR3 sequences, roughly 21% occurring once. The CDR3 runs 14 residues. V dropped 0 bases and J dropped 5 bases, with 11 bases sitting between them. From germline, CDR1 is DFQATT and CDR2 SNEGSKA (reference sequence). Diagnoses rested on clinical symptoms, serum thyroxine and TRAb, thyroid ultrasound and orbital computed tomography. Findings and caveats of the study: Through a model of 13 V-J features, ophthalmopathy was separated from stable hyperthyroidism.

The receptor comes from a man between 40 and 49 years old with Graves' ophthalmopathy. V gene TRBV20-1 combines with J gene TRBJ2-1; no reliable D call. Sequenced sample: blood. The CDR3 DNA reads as TGCAGTGCTAGAGATAGCCTTTGGGACAATGAGCAGTTCTTC. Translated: CSARDSLWDNEQFF.